One TCR beta chain is described in this entry. The data stem from a study of cytomegalovirus exposure and HLA in healthy donors. The PCR was carried out with 60 Vbeta primers and 13 Jbeta primers. Sequencing was performed with immunoSEQ multiplex PCR; in TCRdb, only in-frame clones are kept and a portion is missing. Among about 180,000 clones listed, about three quarters were seen once. Material for sequencing was PBMCs. The TCR sequence derives from a man aged 35-49 years in good health and CMV-seropositive.

The CDR3 sequence is CASSLEGQTEKLFF. The DNA of the CDR3 is TGCGCCAGCAGCTTGGAGGGACAGACTGAAAAACTGTTTTTT. V usage is TRBV5-1 and J usage is TRBJ1-4; 7 bases match TRBD1. Germline V gives CDR1 SGHRS, CDR2 YFSETQ. The CDR3 contains 14 residues. The junction had 3 bases not matched to a gene; V was cut back by 0 bases and J by 7 bases.